The TCR beta chain under discussion was sequenced for a study of OX40 agonist ivuxolimab in advanced cancers. This CDR3 spans 13 amino acids. The junction had 5 bases not matched to a gene; V was cut back by 8 bases and J by 2 bases. The germline gives CDR1 SNHLY, CDR2 FYNNEI. Assay: immunoSEQ multiplex PCR; the TCRdb copy retains only in-frame clones and omits some. The sample consists of some 48,000 clones, around 87% of them appearing once. The genes are TRBV2 and TRBJ2-5, with 7 positions matching TRBD1. The input for sequencing was CD4+ or CD8+ T cells sorted from blood, taken in a trial of the OX40 agonist ivuxolimab. The receptor comes from an adult with an advanced solid tumor such as melanoma, head and neck, liver or kidney cancer. The CDR3 DNA sequence: TGTGCCAGCGCGACAGGGCAACAAGAGACCCAGTACTTC. Its translation: CASATGQQETQYF.